Shown below are 16 T cell receptor beta chains from a single sample sequenced in a study of blood T cells in healthy people across ages. PCR was performed a second time for roughly 7 to 11 cycles using a sample-barcoded 5' primer and a J-beta primer mix. MiXCR, applied by TCRdb to the 5' RACE reads, yields one record per CDR3 protein. The table shows approximately 960,000 distinct CDR3 sequences, with 25% to 35% occurring only once. These same records also appear under a second study, on T cells of mothers and their children.

Sequencing input: blood. Source of these receptors: a middle-aged woman in good health.

V is TRBV4-1 and J is TRBJ2-1; D not certain. Germline V gene data show CDR1 as MGHRA and CDR2 as YSYEKL. The CDR3 contains 15 residues. Trimming took off 1 base at V and 0 bases at J, with 7 bases between the two ends. In DNA form, the CDR3 reads TGCGCCAGCAGCCAAGCGACTGGCTCCTACAATGAGCAGTTCTTC. As protein: CASSQATGSYNEQFF.

The chain joins TRBV27 to TRBJ2-5, with 10 positions matching TRBD2. The last part of the DNA fits TRBJ2-7 better; the J call may be wrong. Germline V gene lookup returns CDR1 MNHEY and CDR2 SMNVEV (reference sequence). The CDR3 sequence is 16 residues long. CDR3 in DNA: TGTGCCAGCAGTTCACCTAGCGGGAGACCACCCTACGAGCAGTACTTC. As protein: CASSSPSGRPPYEQYF.

This clonotype showed up many times. A read error may produce the germline difference seen at one junction end. This chain joins TRBV7-7 and TRBJ2-5; a possible D gene is TRBD2 (6 bases). Germline CDR1 and CDR2: SSHAT and FNYEAQ (reference sequence). The CDR3 sequence is 15 residues long. DNA of the CDR3: TGTGCTAGCAGCCCTTCGGACTACCCCACGGAGACCCAGTACTTC. Translation gives CASSPSDYPTETQYF.

Note on this clonotype: Possible read error: a much larger clone is one base away. The genes are TRBV28 and TRBJ2-5; tentatively, D is TRBD1 or TRBD2 (5 bases each). The length of the CDR3 is 15 residues. Germline-derived CDR1 and CDR2 are MDHEN and SYDVKM. This chain's CDR3 is CTSSFLGTDRGTQYF. As DNA, the CDR3 is TGTACCAGCAGCTTCCTTGGGACCGACCGAGGGACCCAGTACTTC.

This sequence joins TRBV3-1 and TRBJ2-2; no reliable D call. Germline loops: CDR1 LGHDT, CDR2 YNNKEL (reference sequence). Trimming pared 0 bases from V and 5 bases from J, leaving 7 bases between. This CDR3 has 14 amino acids. The CDR3 spells CASSQDRGTGELFF. CDR3 DNA: TGTGCCAGCAGCCAAGATCGAGGAACCGGGGAGCTGTTTTTT.

The chain combines TRBV2 with TRBJ1-2; no reliable D call. Germline V CDR1 and CDR2: SNHLY, FYNNEI. The CDR3 contains 14 residues. The V gene lost 4 bases and the J gene lost 2 bases, with 11 bases spanning the gap. CDR3 coding DNA: TGTGCCAGCAGTGTCTTAGAAGGGAACTATGGCTACACCTTC. As protein: CASSVLEGNYGYTF.

V usage is TRBV18 and J usage is TRBJ2-2; 8 nucleotides line up with TRBD1. CDR1 and CDR2 (germline): KGHSH, LQKENI. V was clipped by 1 base and J by 3 bases; unmatched bases: 10. The CDR3 covers 18 residues. The CDR3 nucleotides read TGTGCCAGCTCACCACGTCGTCAGGACAGGGTGGACACCGGGGAGCTGTTTTTT. It specifies CASSPRRQDRVDTGELFF.

The CDR3 nucleotides are TGTGCCAGCAGTGGAGGGACAGGGCGAAATTCACCCCTCCACTTT. Protein product: CASSGGTGRNSPLHF. The J gene is TRBJ1-6, the V gene TRBV28; 9 bases align to TRBD1. This CDR3 region has 15 residues. After removal of 5 bases from V and 7 bases from J, the junction contained 6 bases not matched to a gene. CDR1 and CDR2 (germline): MDHEN, SYDVKM.

In the case of this clonotype: An end of the junction does not agree with germline; a read error may underlie this. V usage is TRBV6-5 and J usage is TRBJ2-7; the D gene is possibly TRBD2 (5 bases). CDR3 length: 16 residues. Germline V gene lookup returns CDR1 MNHEY and CDR2 SVGAGI. CDR3 bases: TGTGCCAGCAGTTACTCGACACTAGGAGGCTCCTACGTGCAGTACTTC. Translation: CASSYSTLGGSYVQYF.

Of note for this clonotype: A much larger clone is a single base away; this may be a read error. As DNA, the CDR3 is TGTGCCAGCGGCCTTATTCAGGGGACGAACGAGCAGTACTTC. Residues: CASGLIQGTNEQYF. This chain uses TRBV7-8 with TRBJ2-7; D may be TRBD1 (6 bases). Trimming pared 8 bases from V and 5 bases from J, leaving 19 bases between. The CDR3 sequence is 14 residues long. Germline-derived CDR1 and CDR2 are SGHVS and FQNEAQ.

This clonotype was seen at least ten times. This rearrangement joins TRBV6-5 to TRBJ2-7, with 7 nucleotides matching TRBD1. Germline trimming cut 2 bases from V and 7 bases from J; bases unmatched to any gene: 5. This CDR3 region has 13 residues. Germline CDR1 MNHEY, CDR2 SVGAGI. For the CDR3, the DNA is TGTGCCAGCAGTTACACCAACAGGGGTGAGCAGTACTTC. It is translated as CASSYTNRGEQYF.

The CDR3 spells CASSNPPGYEQYF. The CDR3 DNA follows: TGTGCCAGCAGTAATCCTCCTGGATACGAGCAGTACTTC. The chain couples TRBV5-4 to TRBJ2-7; D unclear. The CDR3 contains 13 residues. Germline CDR1 and CDR2: SGHNT and YYREEE (reference sequence). The V gene lost 5 bases and the J gene lost 4 bases, with 13 bases spanning the gap.

The chain combines TRBV6-5 with TRBJ1-2, with TRBD1 matching over 8 bases. Germline CDR1 MNHEY, CDR2 SVGAGI. The CDR3 covers 15 residues. V was clipped by 6 bases and J by 13 bases; unmatched bases: 19. Here the CDR3 reads CASSPNQDRAQDCTF. The CDR3 coding sequence is TGTGCCAGCAGCCCAAACCAGGACAGGGCTCAAGACTGCACCTTC.

About this clonotype: The junction and the germline gene differ at one end; a read error may be behind it. The chain uses TRBV15 and TRBJ1-5; TRBD1 agrees at 9 bases. The CDR3 is 18 residues long. CDR1 and CDR2 (germline): LNHNV, YYDKDF (reference sequence). The CDR3 region is CAASRDIRDREGFEPQHF. The DNA for the CDR3 is TGTGCCGCCAGCAGAGATATCCGGGACAGGGAAGGTTTTGAGCCCCAGCATTTT.

Concerning this clonotype: A clone one base away is much larger, so this may be a read error. The chain recombines TRBV2 with TRBJ1-2; TRBD1 aligns across 8 bases. The CDR3 loop spans 15 amino acids. Germline V gives CDR1 SNHLY, CDR2 FYNNEI. CDR3 coding DNA: TGTGTCAGCAGTGCTTGGACAGGGATTAACTATGGCTACACCTTC. It specifies CVSSAWTGINYGYTF.

This clonotype was observed a few times. The V and J genes are TRBV7-2 and TRBJ2-3; 8 positions agree with TRBD2. V was clipped by 3 bases and J by 6 bases; unmatched bases: 8. The CDR3 covers 15 residues. CDR1 SGHTA and CDR2 FQGNSA come from the germline V gene. In nucleotides, the CDR3 is TGTGCCAGCAGCTTTGGCGGGGGGACCACCGATACGCAGTATTTT. This codes for CASSFGGGTTDTQYF.